This T cell receptor (beta chain) emerged from a study of OX40 agonist ivuxolimab in advanced cancers. This table comes from immunoSEQ multiplex PCR, and its TCRdb copy is limited to in-frame clones, with some not included. The sample lists tens of thousands of clones; approximately 90% were seen once. Germline V CDR1 and CDR2: SNHLY, FYNNEI. Trimming pared 6 bases from V and 5 bases from J, leaving 11 bases between. This CDR3 spans 12 amino acids. V and J are TRBV2 and TRBJ2-7; a possible D gene is TRBD2 (5 bases). This receptor was obtained from an adult with an advanced solid tumor such as melanoma, head and neck, liver or kidney cancer. Sequenced material: CD4+ or CD8+ T cells sorted from blood, taken in a trial of the OX40 agonist ivuxolimab. CDR3 DNA sequence: TGTGCCAGCAGCCGGTGGACTGACGAGCAGTACTTC. Amino acids: CASSRWTDEQYF. Supplemented by reference TRBV2 and TRBJ2-7, the full variable domain reads EPEVTQTPSHQVTQMGQEVILRCVPISNHLYFYWYRQILGQKVEFLVSFYNNEISEKSEIFDDQFSVERPDGSNFTLKIRSTKLEDSAMYFCASSRWTDEQYFGPGTRLTVT.